This T cell receptor beta chain was documented in a study of beta chain features in type 1 diabetes. Study at large: Investigators examined around 110 million sorted cells across all samples. Study-wide points: The study found moderately but significantly shorter TCRB CDR3s in all four CD4+ subsets of Type 1 diabetes patients. Patients with type 1 diabetes showed fewer VDJ junction insertions and more deletions.

Expressed TCRB transcripts were sequenced, since all the RNA that had been isolated was reverse transcribed. Using immunoSEQ multiplex PCR, the repertoire was profiled, and TCRdb retains in-frame clones only, with some absent. Found here are more than 300,000 clones, roughly 8% of them singletons; the top ten hold roughly 0.44%. CDR1 and CDR2 from the germline V gene are MDHEN and SYDVKM. The CDR3 adds up to 8 amino acids, both ends counted. This clone appeared many times. Antigen unknown. The conserved phenylalanine or tryptophan normally closing the CDR3 is absent here, so this likely arose from a read error. No DNA is shown, since the ends of the CDR3 on it are uncertain; the CDR3 is the one TCRdb lists. Purity above 98% was achieved in all sorted populations.

The V gene is TRBV28, the J gene TRBJ2-7. Sequenced input: central memory CD4+ T cells from blood. This receptor was obtained from a woman in her late teens or twenties in good health. CDR3: CATLETLS.